This is a list of T cell receptor beta chains from one sample in a study of T cells in localized non-small cell lung cancer. Sequencing was performed with immunoSEQ multiplex PCR; in TCRdb, only in-frame clones are kept and a portion is missing. Altogether over 8,500 clones are present, 82% being singletons, with the ten largest covering approximately 19%. The material was peripheral blood mononuclear cells, obtained before any cancer treatment. The receptors here all came from a female donor at least 60 years old with stage II lung adenocarcinoma. Both conserved end residues are part of each CDR3. A D gene is named only where the DNA matches it firmly. Part of the rows lack a size; the others show once, few, many or a class for expanded clones.

D gene: TRBD2; clone size: NA; J gene: TRBJ2-7; V gene: TRBV6-5; CDR3 protein: CASSYHGTTQYEQYF; CDR3 DNA: TGTGCCAGCAGTTACCACGGGACTACCCAATACGAGCAGTACTTC
D gene: NA; clone size: NA; J gene: TRBJ1-2; V gene: TRBV9; CDR3 protein: CASSVSVSMGYGYTF; CDR3 DNA: TGTGCCAGCAGCGTATCTGTCTCTATGGGCTATGGCTACACCTTC
D gene: TRBD2; clone size: NA; J gene: TRBJ2-1; V gene: TRBV10-1; CDR3 protein: CASSDRREGRGEQFF; CDR3 DNA: TGCGCCAGCAGTGATAGGCGGGAGGGCCGCGGTGAGCAGTTCTTC
D gene: TRBD1; clone size: NA; J gene: TRBJ2-1; V gene: TRBV5-6; CDR3 protein: CASSLVPGQEYNEQFF; CDR3 DNA: TGTGCCAGCAGCTTGGTACCGGGACAGGAGTACAATGAGCAGTTCTTC
D gene: NA; clone size: NA; J gene: TRBJ2-3; V gene: TRBV7-3; CDR3 protein: CASSWGTADTQYF; CDR3 DNA: TGTGCCAGCAGCTGGGGGACCGCAGATACGCAGTATTTT
D gene: NA; clone size: NA; J gene: TRBJ1-2; V gene: TRBV20-1; CDR3 protein: CSPLFGYGYTF; CDR3 DNA: TGCAGTCCTTTATTTGGCTATGGCTACACCTTC
D gene: NA; clone size: NA; J gene: TRBJ2-7; V gene: TRBV6-1; CDR3 protein: CASRRIDGSYEQYF; CDR3 DNA: TGTGCCAGCAGACGAATCGACGGCTCCTACGAGCAGTACTTC
D gene: TRBD1; clone size: NA; J gene: TRBJ2-7; V gene: TRBV4-2; CDR3 protein: CASSLRTGGSYEQYF; CDR3 DNA: TGTGCCAGCAGCCTCCGGACAGGGGGCTCCTACGAGCAGTACTTC
D gene: NA; clone size: NA; J gene: TRBJ2-7; V gene: TRBV7-2; CDR3 protein: CASSLVSVYEQYF; CDR3 DNA: TGTGCCAGCAGCTTAGTTTCGGTCTACGAGCAGTACTTC
D gene: NA; clone size: NA; J gene: TRBJ1-6; V gene: TRBV5-6; CDR3 protein: CASSLYRDLGSGYNSPLHF; CDR3 DNA: TGTGCCAGCAGCTTGTACCGGGACTTGGGATCGGGCTATAATTCACCCCTCCACTTT
D gene: NA; clone size: NA; J gene: TRBJ2-7; V gene: TRBV5-3; CDR3 protein: CARSLFFWADKTYEQYF; CDR3 DNA: TGTGCCAGAAGCTTGTTCTTTTGGGCGGACAAAACCTACGAGCAGTACTTC
D gene: NA; clone size: NA; J gene: TRBJ1-2; V gene: TRBV2; CDR3 protein: CASSEARGFQGYTF; CDR3 DNA: TGTGCCAGCAGTGAAGCGCGAGGGTTTCAGGGCTACACCTTC
D gene: NA; clone size: NA; J gene: TRBJ1-1; V gene: TRBV7-8; CDR3 protein: CASSLVSGSAIAFF; CDR3 DNA: TGTGCCAGCAGCTTAGTGTCAGGGAGTGCCATAGCTTTCTTT
D gene: NA; clone size: NA; J gene: TRBJ2-7; V gene: TRBV11-2; CDR3 protein: CASSLEDGPFYEQYF; CDR3 DNA: TGTGCCAGCAGCTTAGAGGATGGTCCTTTCTACGAGCAGTACTTC
D gene: TRBD1; clone size: once; J gene: TRBJ1-2; V gene: TRBV2; CDR3 protein: CASSLRTGYSYGYTF; CDR3 DNA: TGTGCCAGCAGTCTGAGGACAGGGTACAGCTATGGCTACACCTTC
D gene: NA; clone size: NA; J gene: TRBJ1-3; V gene: TRBV9; CDR3 protein: CASSLAWGTSGNTIYF; CDR3 DNA: TGTGCCAGCAGCCTAGCGTGGGGGACCTCTGGAAACACCATATATTTT
D gene: NA; clone size: few; J gene: TRBJ1-2; V gene: TRBV11-2; CDR3 protein: CASSLEASWQGYGYTF; CDR3 DNA: TGTGCCAGCAGCTTAGAGGCCTCGTGGCAGGGATATGGCTACACCTTC
D gene: TRBD2; clone size: NA; J gene: TRBJ2-1; V gene: TRBV18; CDR3 protein: CASSPYSGTSEVIYEQFF; CDR3 DNA: TGTGCCAGCTCACCATATTCCGGGACTAGCGAAGTTATTTATGAGCAGTTCTTC
D gene: NA; clone size: NA; J gene: TRBJ1-5; V gene: TRBV5-8; CDR3 protein: CASSLDRNGGNQPQHF; CDR3 DNA: TGTGCCAGCAGCTTGGACCGGAATGGAGGCAATCAGCCCCAGCATTTT
D gene: TRBD1; clone size: NA; J gene: TRBJ1-2; V gene: TRBV16; CDR3 protein: CASSQLRDSGYTF; CDR3 DNA: TGTGCCAGCAGCCAGCTTAGGGACAGCGGCTACACCTTC
D gene: TRBD1; clone size: NA; J gene: TRBJ2-7; V gene: TRBV5-6; CDR3 protein: CASSLDWGQGAGEQYF; CDR3 DNA: TGTGCCAGCAGCTTGGATTGGGGACAGGGGGCTGGCGAGCAGTACTTC
D gene: NA; clone size: NA; J gene: TRBJ2-7; V gene: TRBV7-3; CDR3 protein: CASSLKAGPSGEPLYEQYF; CDR3 DNA: TGTGCCAGCAGCTTAAAGGCAGGGCCTTCGGGGGAGCCGTTATACGAGCAGTACTTC
D gene: TRBD1; clone size: NA; J gene: TRBJ1-4; V gene: TRBV7-9; CDR3 protein: CASSLTGGTNEKLFF; CDR3 DNA: TGTGCCAGCAGTCTCACAGGGGGCACTAATGAAAAACTGTTTTTT
D gene: TRBD2; clone size: NA; J gene: TRBJ2-3; V gene: TRBV5-6; CDR3 protein: CASSRKRGGNHYSTDTQYF; CDR3 DNA: TGTGCCAGCAGCAGGAAGCGGGGGGGCAATCACTACAGCACAGATACGCAGTATTTT
D gene: NA; clone size: NA; J gene: TRBJ2-5; V gene: TRBV5-1; CDR3 protein: CASSFYSGEETQYF; CDR3 DNA: TGCGCCAGCAGCTTCTACTCGGGAGAGGAGACCCAGTACTTC
D gene: TRBD1; clone size: NA; J gene: TRBJ2-7; V gene: TRBV5-1; CDR3 protein: CASSLGSGQGSYEQYF; CDR3 DNA: TGCGCCAGCAGCTTGGGTTCGGGACAGGGTTCCTACGAGCAGTACTTC
D gene: NA; clone size: NA; J gene: TRBJ1-2; V gene: TRBV27; CDR3 protein: CASSLGGYPYGYTF; CDR3 DNA: TGTGCCAGCAGTTTGGGGGGGTACCCCTATGGCTACACCTTC
D gene: NA; clone size: once; J gene: TRBJ2-3; V gene: TRBV11-1; CDR3 protein: CASSLQGRGPDTQYF; CDR3 DNA: TGTGCCAGCAGCCTACAGGGGAGGGGGCCAGATACGCAGTATTTT
D gene: NA; clone size: few; J gene: TRBJ1-1; V gene: TRBV5-5; CDR3 protein: CASNNWDNTEAFF; CDR3 DNA: TGTGCCAGCAACAACTGGGATAACACTGAAGCTTTCTTT
D gene: NA; clone size: once; J gene: TRBJ2-5; V gene: TRBV5-1; CDR3 protein: CASSLGQETQYF; CDR3 DNA: TGCGCCAGCAGCTTGGGACAAGAGACCCAGTACTTC
D gene: TRBD1; clone size: NA; J gene: TRBJ2-1; V gene: TRBV28; CDR3 protein: CASSVTGGAFEQFF; CDR3 DNA: TGTGCCAGCAGTGTCACAGGGGGAGCTTTTGAGCAGTTCTTC
D gene: NA; clone size: few; J gene: TRBJ2-5; V gene: TRBV2; CDR3 protein: CASSRGSQETQYF; CDR3 DNA: TGTGCCAGCTCTAGGGGCTCGCAAGAGACCCAGTACTTC
D gene: NA; clone size: NA; J gene: TRBJ1-2; V gene: TRBV5-4; CDR3 protein: CASTLGGVRYGYTF; CDR3 DNA: TGTGCCAGCACCCTCGGGGGGGTCCGCTATGGCTACACCTTC
D gene: NA; clone size: NA; J gene: TRBJ2-5; V gene: TRBV20-1; CDR3 protein: CSVRGQETQYF; CDR3 DNA: TGCAGTGTGCGGGGTCAAGAGACCCAGTACTTC
D gene: NA; clone size: NA; J gene: TRBJ1-2; V gene: TRBV5-1; CDR3 protein: CASSPEENYGYTF; CDR3 DNA: TGCGCCAGCAGCCCGGAGGAGAACTATGGCTACACCTTC
D gene: NA; clone size: few; J gene: TRBJ2-2; V gene: TRBV6-5; CDR3 protein: CASSYSQGTGELFF; CDR3 DNA: TGTGCCAGCAGTTACTCGCAAGGAACCGGGGAGCTGTTTTTT
D gene: TRBD1; clone size: NA; J gene: TRBJ2-1; V gene: TRBV18; CDR3 protein: CASSPRGQGYNEQFF; CDR3 DNA: TGTGCCAGCTCACCACGCGGACAGGGTTACAATGAGCAGTTCTTC
D gene: NA; clone size: NA; J gene: TRBJ2-1; V gene: TRBV19; CDR3 protein: CASSIYGLPNEQFF; CDR3 DNA: TGTGCCAGTAGTATATACGGCCTACCCAATGAGCAGTTCTTC
D gene: NA; clone size: NA; J gene: TRBJ1-4; V gene: TRBV28; CDR3 protein: CASSFTGLNEKLFF; CDR3 DNA: TGTGCCAGCAGTTTTACTGGACTTAATGAAAAACTGTTTTTT
D gene: TRBD2; clone size: NA; J gene: TRBJ2-1; V gene: TRBV10-3; CDR3 protein: CAISRLAGDSYNEQFF; CDR3 DNA: TGTGCCATCAGCAGGCTAGCGGGGGACTCCTACAATGAGCAGTTCTTC
D gene: TRBD2; clone size: NA; J gene: TRBJ2-3; V gene: TRBV5-1; CDR3 protein: CASSLQGLGTDTQYF; CDR3 DNA: TGCGCCAGCAGCCTACAGGGACTAGGCACAGATACGCAGTATTTT
D gene: TRBD1; clone size: few; J gene: TRBJ1-2; V gene: TRBV2; CDR3 protein: CASREGTGYGYTF; CDR3 DNA: TGTGCCAGCAGAGAAGGGACAGGATATGGCTACACCTTC
D gene: NA; clone size: NA; J gene: TRBJ2-7; V gene: TRBV6-5; CDR3 protein: CASRPGGRYEQYF; CDR3 DNA: TGTGCCAGCAGGCCCGGGGGGCGATACGAGCAGTACTTC
D gene: NA; clone size: NA; J gene: TRBJ2-3; V gene: TRBV6-4; CDR3 protein: CASSAGETHTDTQYF; CDR3 DNA: TGTGCCAGCAGTGCAGGGGAAACACACACAGATACGCAGTATTTT
D gene: NA; clone size: NA; J gene: TRBJ2-2; V gene: TRBV7-2; CDR3 protein: CASSFSWAGELFF; CDR3 DNA: TGTGCCAGCAGTTTCTCATGGGCCGGGGAGCTGTTTTTT
D gene: TRBD1; clone size: few; J gene: TRBJ1-1; V gene: TRBV28; CDR3 protein: CASSITGVESTEAFF; CDR3 DNA: TGTGCCAGCAGCATTACAGGGGTTGAGAGCACTGAAGCTTTCTTT
D gene: NA; clone size: NA; J gene: TRBJ1-4; V gene: TRBV28; CDR3 protein: CASSGVVNEKLFF; CDR3 DNA: TGTGCCAGCAGTGGGGTGGTTAATGAAAAACTGTTTTTT
D gene: TRBD1; clone size: NA; J gene: TRBJ1-4; V gene: TRBV2; CDR3 protein: CASSEAMGQGKLFF; CDR3 DNA: TGTGCCAGCAGTGAAGCCATGGGACAGGGAAAACTGTTTTTT
D gene: NA; clone size: NA; J gene: TRBJ1-1; V gene: TRBV7-9; CDR3 protein: CASSLKDSSAFF; CDR3 DNA: TGTGCCAGCAGCTTAAAAGACAGTAGCGCTTTCTTT
D gene: NA; clone size: NA; J gene: TRBJ2-1; V gene: TRBV2; CDR3 protein: CASSARASYNEQFF; CDR3 DNA: TGTGCCAGCAGTGCCAGGGCCTCCTACAATGAGCAGTTCTTC
D gene: TRBD1; clone size: NA; J gene: TRBJ1-1; V gene: TRBV6-5; CDR3 protein: CASQRGPSSEAFF; CDR3 DNA: TGTGCCAGCCAGAGGGGGCCCAGCTCTGAAGCTTTCTTT